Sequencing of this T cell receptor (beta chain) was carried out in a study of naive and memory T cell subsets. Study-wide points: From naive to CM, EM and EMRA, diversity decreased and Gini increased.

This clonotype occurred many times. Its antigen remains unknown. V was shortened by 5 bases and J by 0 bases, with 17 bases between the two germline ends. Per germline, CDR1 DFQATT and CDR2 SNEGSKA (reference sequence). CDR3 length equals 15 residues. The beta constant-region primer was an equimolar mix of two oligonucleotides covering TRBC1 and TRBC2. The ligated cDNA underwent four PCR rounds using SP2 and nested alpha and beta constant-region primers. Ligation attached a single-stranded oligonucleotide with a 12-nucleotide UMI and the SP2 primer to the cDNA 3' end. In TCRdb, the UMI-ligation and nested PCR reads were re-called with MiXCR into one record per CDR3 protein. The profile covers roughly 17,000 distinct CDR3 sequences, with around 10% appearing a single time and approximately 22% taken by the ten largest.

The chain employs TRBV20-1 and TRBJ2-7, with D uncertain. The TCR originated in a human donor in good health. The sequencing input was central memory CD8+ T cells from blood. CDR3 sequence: CSAGSGTVTSYEQYF. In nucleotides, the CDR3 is TGCAGTGCTGGGTCAGGCACAGTAACCTCCTACGAGCAGTACTTC.